This is a list of T cell receptor beta chains from one sample in a study of cytomegalovirus exposure and HLA in healthy donors. The method was immunoSEQ multiplex PCR; TCRdb's version includes in-frame clones alone and lacks a portion of them. This table holds more than 130,000 clones, 78% found once. Sequencing was performed on PBMCs. All receptors come from a male donor in good health and CMV-seronegative. Each CDR3 is given with its conserved first and last residue. D genes are given only for firm matches. Only part of the rows carry a size: once, few, many, or a class if the clone is expanded.

abundance: .; d_gene: .; v_gene: TRBV14; j_gene: TRBJ2-3; CDR3nt: TGTGCCAGCAGCCAAGCGTGGGGCCCAAGCACAGATACGCAGTATTTT; CDR3aa: CASSQAWGPSTDTQYF
abundance: .; d_gene: TRBD1; v_gene: TRBV19; j_gene: TRBJ1-2; CDR3nt: TGTGCCAGTAGTACTCCAGGGGGTGATAACCTCAACTATGGCTACACCTTC; CDR3aa: CASSTPGGDNLNYGYTF
abundance: few; d_gene: .; v_gene: TRBV18; j_gene: TRBJ2-7; CDR3nt: TGTGCCAGCTCACCCCGGAGGGGTCCCTACGAGCAGTACTTC; CDR3aa: CASSPRRGPYEQYF
abundance: few; d_gene: TRBD2; v_gene: TRBV10-1; j_gene: TRBJ2-1; CDR3nt: TGCGCCAGCAGTGAAAGACTAGCGGGGGAGCAGTTCTTC; CDR3aa: CASSERLAGEQFF
abundance: .; d_gene: TRBD1; v_gene: TRBV13; j_gene: TRBJ2-7; CDR3nt: TGTGCCAGCACCCTACGTGGGGACAGTTTCTACGAGCAGTACTTC; CDR3aa: CASTLRGDSFYEQYF
abundance: .; d_gene: TRBD1; v_gene: TRBV25-1; j_gene: TRBJ1-1; CDR3nt: TGTGCCAGCAGCGACACCGGGACAGGAGGCACTGAAGCTTTCTTT; CDR3aa: CASSDTGTGGTEAFF
abundance: .; d_gene: .; v_gene: TRBV5-6; j_gene: TRBJ1-1; CDR3nt: TGTGCCAGCAGCTTGTGGGGGGGGAGCCAAATGAACACTGAAGCTTTCTTT; CDR3aa: CASSLWGGSQMNTEAFF
abundance: .; d_gene: TRBD2; v_gene: TRBV9; j_gene: TRBJ2-1; CDR3nt: TGTGCCAGCAGCGCGTTAGCGGGAGGGATCGGTGAGCAGTTCTTC; CDR3aa: CASSALAGGIGEQFF
abundance: .; d_gene: .; v_gene: TRBV6-5; j_gene: TRBJ2-7; CDR3nt: TGTGCCAGCAGTTACTCTCCAGCAGGGACCTACGAGCAGTACTTC; CDR3aa: CASSYSPAGTYEQYF
abundance: few; d_gene: TRBD2; v_gene: TRBV7-2; j_gene: TRBJ2-7; CDR3nt: TGTGCCAGCAGCTTAGCGCCCGGACTAGCGGGAGTATCGTACGAGCAGTACTTC; CDR3aa: CASSLAPGLAGVSYEQYF
abundance: .; d_gene: TRBD1; v_gene: TRBV7-9; j_gene: TRBJ1-6; CDR3nt: TGTGCCAGCAGCTTAGAGGGGGCGATCTATAATTCACCCCTCCACTTT; CDR3aa: CASSLEGAIYNSPLHF
abundance: .; d_gene: TRBD1; v_gene: TRBV19; j_gene: TRBJ1-3; CDR3nt: TGTGCCAGTAGTATACTGGGACAGGGGGTTTCTGGAAACACCATATATTTT; CDR3aa: CASSILGQGVSGNTIYF
abundance: once; d_gene: .; v_gene: TRBV6-5; j_gene: TRBJ2-1; CDR3nt: TGTGCCAGCAGTTACCATTCGGGTGAGCAGTTCTTC; CDR3aa: CASSYHSGEQFF
abundance: few; d_gene: TRBD1; v_gene: TRBV5-1; j_gene: TRBJ2-7; CDR3nt: TGCGCCAGCAGTGGCCGGGACAGGGGACACGAGCAGTACTTC; CDR3aa: CASSGRDRGHEQYF
abundance: few; d_gene: TRBD2; v_gene: TRBV4-2; j_gene: TRBJ2-5; CDR3nt: TGTGCCAGCAGCCAAGTAGCGGGAGTGGAGACCCAGTACTTC; CDR3aa: CASSQVAGVETQYF
abundance: .; d_gene: .; v_gene: TRBV19; j_gene: TRBJ2-7; CDR3nt: TGTGCCAGTAGTAGGGGGACTCCCAGCTCCTACGAGCAGTACTTC; CDR3aa: CASSRGTPSSYEQYF
abundance: .; d_gene: .; v_gene: TRBV2; j_gene: TRBJ1-5; CDR3nt: TGTGCCAGCAGTGTGGGGGCGGAAGGTCAGCCCCAGCATTTT; CDR3aa: CASSVGAEGQPQHF
abundance: .; d_gene: .; v_gene: TRBV30; j_gene: TRBJ1-1; CDR3nt: TGTGCCTGGAGTGTACTAAGGGGATGGAACACTGAAGCTTTCTTT; CDR3aa: CAWSVLRGWNTEAFF
abundance: .; d_gene: .; v_gene: TRBV7-6; j_gene: TRBJ1-3; CDR3nt: TGTGCCAGCAGACCGCGAGGGCCTGTCAGTATGTCTGGAAACACCATATATTTT; CDR3aa: CASRPRGPVSMSGNTIYF
abundance: few; d_gene: TRBD2; v_gene: TRBV6-6; j_gene: TRBJ2-7; CDR3nt: TGTGCCAGCAGCTCGACTAGCGGGCCTGTTTACGAGCAGTACTTC; CDR3aa: CASSSTSGPVYEQYF
abundance: .; d_gene: .; v_gene: TRBV30; j_gene: TRBJ2-3; CDR3nt: TGTGCCTGGGTTTTGGGGGGAACTAGCACAGATACGCAGTATTTT; CDR3aa: CAWVLGGTSTDTQYF
abundance: .; d_gene: .; v_gene: TRBV19; j_gene: TRBJ2-3; CDR3nt: TGTGCCAGTACCCCTCCGGGCACAGATACGCAGTATTTT; CDR3aa: CASTPPGTDTQYF
abundance: .; d_gene: .; v_gene: TRBV7-8; j_gene: TRBJ1-5; CDR3nt: TGTGCCAGCAGCTCCGGGACATCCAGCAATCAGCCCCAGCATTTT; CDR3aa: CASSSGTSSNQPQHF
abundance: .; d_gene: TRBD2; v_gene: TRBV11-3; j_gene: TRBJ2-1; CDR3nt: TGTGCCAGCAGCCCTCGGGGGGGCGTAGGGGACAATGAGCAGTTCTTC; CDR3aa: CASSPRGGVGDNEQFF
abundance: .; d_gene: .; v_gene: TRBV2; j_gene: TRBJ1-2; CDR3nt: TGTGCCAGCAGTGAAGGTCAGGACTATGGCTACACCTTC; CDR3aa: CASSEGQDYGYTF
abundance: .; d_gene: TRBD1; v_gene: TRBV5-4; j_gene: TRBJ2-2; CDR3nt: TGTGCCAGCCGCAAAATCCGACAGGGGGATAACACCGGGGAGCTGTTTTTT; CDR3aa: CASRKIRQGDNTGELFF
abundance: .; d_gene: .; v_gene: TRBV7-2; j_gene: TRBJ1-5; CDR3nt: TGTGCCAGCAGCTTGCGGGGAGATCAGCCCCAGCATTTT; CDR3aa: CASSLRGDQPQHF
abundance: few; d_gene: .; v_gene: TRBV19; j_gene: TRBJ1-1; CDR3nt: TGTGCCAGTAGTATAGATCAAGCTTCGAACACTGAAGCTTTCTTT; CDR3aa: CASSIDQASNTEAFF
abundance: once; d_gene: .; v_gene: TRBV4-3; j_gene: TRBJ2-7; CDR3nt: TGCGCCCGCAGCCAAGATCTCCCCCCGGTCTCCTACGAGCAGTACTTC; CDR3aa: CARSQDLPPVSYEQYF
abundance: .; d_gene: .; v_gene: TRBV29-1; j_gene: TRBJ2-4; CDR3nt: TGCAGCGTTTTAACAGCAGCCAAAAACATTCAGTACTTC; CDR3aa: CSVLTAAKNIQYF
abundance: .; d_gene: TRBD1; v_gene: TRBV11-2; j_gene: TRBJ1-1; CDR3nt: TGTGCCAGCAGCCGGGACAGGGGGGGGTCCACTGAAGCTTTCTTT; CDR3aa: CASSRDRGGSTEAFF
abundance: .; d_gene: .; v_gene: TRBV29-1; j_gene: TRBJ1-2; CDR3nt: TGCAGCGTTGAGGGGGCCGGAACCTATGGCTACACCTTC; CDR3aa: CSVEGAGTYGYTF
abundance: .; d_gene: .; v_gene: TRBV27; j_gene: TRBJ2-1; CDR3nt: TGTGCCAGCAGTTTCTACCGACAAACACAAGATACAATGTACTGCGAGCAGTTCTTC; CDR3aa: CASSFYRQTQDTMYCEQFF
abundance: .; d_gene: TRBD1; v_gene: TRBV7-9; j_gene: TRBJ1-5; CDR3nt: TGTGCCAGCAGCTCCGGGACAGGGGACAATCAGCCCCAGCATTTT; CDR3aa: CASSSGTGDNQPQHF
abundance: few; d_gene: TRBD1; v_gene: TRBV9; j_gene: TRBJ2-7; CDR3nt: TGTGCCAGCAGCGCCCCATTAAACGGGACAGGGGACCCCTACGAGCAGTACTTC; CDR3aa: CASSAPLNGTGDPYEQYF
abundance: few; d_gene: TRBD2; v_gene: TRBV7-6; j_gene: TRBJ2-1; CDR3nt: TGTGCCAGCAGCCCGATCACTAGCGGGGGTGAGCAGTTCTTC; CDR3aa: CASSPITSGGEQFF
abundance: .; d_gene: .; v_gene: TRBV29-1; j_gene: TRBJ2-3; CDR3nt: TGCAGCGTTAGGGGCAGGGGTATGGATACGCAGTATTTT; CDR3aa: CSVRGRGMDTQYF
abundance: .; d_gene: .; v_gene: TRBV4-3; j_gene: TRBJ2-5; CDR3nt: TGCGCCAGCAGCCAAGAGATCGGCAATCGGGCCCAGTACTTC; CDR3aa: CASSQEIGNRAQYF
abundance: .; d_gene: TRBD1; v_gene: TRBV19; j_gene: TRBJ1-5; CDR3nt: TGTGCCAGTAGAGGGACAGGGGCAAATCAGCCCCAGCATTTT; CDR3aa: CASRGTGANQPQHF
abundance: .; d_gene: .; v_gene: TRBV6-6; j_gene: TRBJ2-1; CDR3nt: TGTGCCAGCAGTTACGGGGGGGCCGGGCCCAATGAGCAGTTCTTC; CDR3aa: CASSYGGAGPNEQFF
abundance: .; d_gene: .; v_gene: TRBV7-2; j_gene: TRBJ1-4; CDR3nt: TGTGCCAGCAGCTTAAAGACAGCTGCAACTAATGAAAAACTGTTTTTT; CDR3aa: CASSLKTAATNEKLFF
abundance: .; d_gene: .; v_gene: TRBV6-5; j_gene: TRBJ1-2; CDR3nt: TGTGCCAGCAGTTACCGGGGGGAGAGCGGCTACACCTTC; CDR3aa: CASSYRGESGYTF
abundance: few; d_gene: TRBD1; v_gene: TRBV6-1; j_gene: TRBJ1-1; CDR3nt: TGTGCCAGCAGTGATACGACAGGGGGTGAAGCTTTCTTT; CDR3aa: CASSDTTGGEAFF
abundance: .; d_gene: .; v_gene: TRBV10-3; j_gene: TRBJ2-5; CDR3nt: TGTGCCATCACCGCGGGTTACGGAGAGACCCAGTACTTC; CDR3aa: CAITAGYGETQYF
abundance: .; d_gene: TRBD2; v_gene: TRBV5-6; j_gene: TRBJ2-5; CDR3nt: TGTGCCAGCAGCGCCATGGGGGGACTAGCGGGGTCGGAGACCCAGTACTTC; CDR3aa: CASSAMGGLAGSETQYF
abundance: .; d_gene: TRBD2; v_gene: TRBV4-1; j_gene: TRBJ2-3; CDR3nt: TGCGCCAGCAGCCAAGACAGCGGGAGGGGCACAGATACGCAGTATTTT; CDR3aa: CASSQDSGRGTDTQYF
abundance: .; d_gene: TRBD1; v_gene: TRBV7-2; j_gene: TRBJ1-2; CDR3nt: TGTGCCAGCAGTGTGGGACAGATCTATGGCTACACCTTC; CDR3aa: CASSVGQIYGYTF
abundance: .; d_gene: TRBD2; v_gene: TRBV6-6; j_gene: TRBJ2-7; CDR3nt: TGTGCCAGCAGTGCGACTAGCGGGATCTCCTACGAGCAGTACTTC; CDR3aa: CASSATSGISYEQYF
abundance: .; d_gene: .; v_gene: TRBV10-3; j_gene: TRBJ1-5; CDR3nt: TGTGCCGCGGGGTTTAATCAGCCCCAGCATTTT; CDR3aa: CAAGFNQPQHF
abundance: .; d_gene: TRBD2; v_gene: TRBV19; j_gene: TRBJ2-7; CDR3nt: TGTGCCAGTAGAGACGTGGCTAGCGGGAACCCCAAGCAGTACTTC; CDR3aa: CASRDVASGNPKQYF
abundance: once; d_gene: .; v_gene: TRBV7-6; j_gene: TRBJ2-3; CDR3nt: TGTGCCAGCAGCTTAAGCCGGCAGGGGATCAACACAGATACGCAGTATTTT; CDR3aa: CASSLSRQGINTDTQYF
abundance: .; d_gene: TRBD1; v_gene: TRBV4-1; j_gene: TRBJ1-5; CDR3nt: TGCGCCAGCAGCCAAGATCACGGGGCAGGGGGCTCGGGTCAGCCCCAGCATTTT; CDR3aa: CASSQDHGAGGSGQPQHF
abundance: .; d_gene: .; v_gene: TRBV4-1; j_gene: TRBJ1-5; CDR3nt: TGCGCCAGTTCTGGGGAGGTCGGCAATCAGCCCCAGCATTTT; CDR3aa: CASSGEVGNQPQHF
abundance: .; d_gene: TRBD1; v_gene: TRBV12-5; j_gene: TRBJ2-7; CDR3nt: TGTGCTAGTGGTTTGGTCCTAGGGACCGGGACAGGGGGATCCTACGAGCAGTACTTC; CDR3aa: CASGLVLGTGTGGSYEQYF